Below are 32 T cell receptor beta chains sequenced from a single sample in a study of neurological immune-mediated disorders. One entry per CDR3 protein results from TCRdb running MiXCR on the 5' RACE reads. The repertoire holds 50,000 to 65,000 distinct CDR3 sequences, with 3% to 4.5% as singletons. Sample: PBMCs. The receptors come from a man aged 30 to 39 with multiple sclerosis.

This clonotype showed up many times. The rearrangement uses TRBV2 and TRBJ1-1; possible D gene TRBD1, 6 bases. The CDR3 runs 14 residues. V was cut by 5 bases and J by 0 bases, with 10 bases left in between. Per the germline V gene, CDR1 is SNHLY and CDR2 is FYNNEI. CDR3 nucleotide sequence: TGTGCCAGCAGTCGACAGGCAATGAACACTGAAGCTTTCTTT. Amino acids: CASSRQAMNTEAFF.

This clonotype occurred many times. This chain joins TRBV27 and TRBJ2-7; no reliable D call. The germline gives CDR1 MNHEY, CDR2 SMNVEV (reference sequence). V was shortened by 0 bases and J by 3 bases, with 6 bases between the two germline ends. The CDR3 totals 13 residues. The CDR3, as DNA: TGTGCCAGCAGTTTATCGGAATTCTACGAGCAGTACTTC. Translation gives CASSLSEFYEQYF.

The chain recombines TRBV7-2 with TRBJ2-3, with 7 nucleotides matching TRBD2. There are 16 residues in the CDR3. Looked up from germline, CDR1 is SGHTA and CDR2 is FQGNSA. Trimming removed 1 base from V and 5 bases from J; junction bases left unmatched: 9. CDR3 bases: TGTGCCAGCAGCTTAGTAGGCGGGGGAGTGGGAGATACGCAGTATTTT. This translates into CASSLVGGGVGDTQYF.

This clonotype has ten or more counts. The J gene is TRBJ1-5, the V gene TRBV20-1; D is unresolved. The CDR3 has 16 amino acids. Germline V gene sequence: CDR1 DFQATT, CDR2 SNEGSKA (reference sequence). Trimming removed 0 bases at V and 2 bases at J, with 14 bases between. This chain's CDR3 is CSARDTARLGNQPQHF. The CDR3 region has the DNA TGCAGTGCTAGAGATACAGCCCGTTTAGGCAATCAGCCCCAGCATTTT.

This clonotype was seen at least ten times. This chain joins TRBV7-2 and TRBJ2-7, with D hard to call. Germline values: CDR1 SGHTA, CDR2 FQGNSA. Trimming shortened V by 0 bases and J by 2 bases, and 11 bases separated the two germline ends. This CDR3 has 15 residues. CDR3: CASSLAGFGTYEQYF. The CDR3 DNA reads TGTGCCAGCAGCTTAGCGGGTTTTGGTACCTACGAGCAGTACTTC.

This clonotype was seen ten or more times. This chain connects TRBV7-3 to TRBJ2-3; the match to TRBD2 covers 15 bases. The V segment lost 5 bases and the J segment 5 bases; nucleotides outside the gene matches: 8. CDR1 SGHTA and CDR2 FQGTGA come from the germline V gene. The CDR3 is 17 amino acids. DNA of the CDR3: TGTGCCAGCAGCCCTCGGACTAGCGGGGGGGCCAAAGATACGCAGTATTTT. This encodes CASSPRTSGGAKDTQYF.

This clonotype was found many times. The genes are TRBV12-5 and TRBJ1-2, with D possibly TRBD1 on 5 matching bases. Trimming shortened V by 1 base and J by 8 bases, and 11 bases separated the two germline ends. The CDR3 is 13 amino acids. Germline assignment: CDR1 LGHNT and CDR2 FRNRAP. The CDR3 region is CASGLDVRGGYTF. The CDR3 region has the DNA TGTGCTAGTGGTTTGGACGTGCGGGGCGGCTACACCTTC. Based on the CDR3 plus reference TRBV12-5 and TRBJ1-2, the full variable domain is DARVTQTPRHKVTEMGQEVTMRCQPILGHNTVFWYRQTMMQGLELLAYFRNRAPLDDSGMPKDRFSAEMPDATLATLKIQPSEPRDSAVYFCASGLDVRGGYTFGSGTRLTVV.

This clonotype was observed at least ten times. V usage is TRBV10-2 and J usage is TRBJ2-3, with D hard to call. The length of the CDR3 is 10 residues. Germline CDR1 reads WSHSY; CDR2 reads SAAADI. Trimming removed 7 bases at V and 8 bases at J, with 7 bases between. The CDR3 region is CASMESTQYF. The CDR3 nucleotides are TGCGCCAGCATGGAGTCTACGCAGTATTTT.

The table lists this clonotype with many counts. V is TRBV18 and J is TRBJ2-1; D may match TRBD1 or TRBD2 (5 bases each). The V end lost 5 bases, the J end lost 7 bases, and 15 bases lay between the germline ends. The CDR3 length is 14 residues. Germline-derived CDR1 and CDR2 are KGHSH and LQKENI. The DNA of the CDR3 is TGTGCCAGCTCAGAGGGAACAGGATCGAATGAGCAGTTCTTC. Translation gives CASSEGTGSNEQFF.

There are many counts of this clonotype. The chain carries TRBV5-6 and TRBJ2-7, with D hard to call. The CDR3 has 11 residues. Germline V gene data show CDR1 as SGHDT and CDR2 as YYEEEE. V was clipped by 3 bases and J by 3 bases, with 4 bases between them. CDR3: CASSYGYEQYF. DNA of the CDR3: TGTGCCAGCAGCTACGGCTACGAGCAGTACTTC.

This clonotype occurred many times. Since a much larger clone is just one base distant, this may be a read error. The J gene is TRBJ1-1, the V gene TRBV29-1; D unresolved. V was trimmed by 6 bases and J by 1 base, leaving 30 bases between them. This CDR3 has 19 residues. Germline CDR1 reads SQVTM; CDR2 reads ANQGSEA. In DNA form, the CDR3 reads TGCAGCGTCCTGCCGCCGGCGCGACCTCCCGTAACCGAGAACACTGAAGCTTTCTTT. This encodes CSVLPPARPPVTENTEAFF. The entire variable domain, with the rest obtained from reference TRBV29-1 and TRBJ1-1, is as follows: SAVISQKPSRDICQRGTSLTIQCQVDSQVTMMFWYRQQPGQSLTLIATANQGSEATYESGFVIDKFPISRPNLTFSTLTVSNMSPEDSSIYLCSVLPPARPPVTENTEAFFGQGTRLTVV.

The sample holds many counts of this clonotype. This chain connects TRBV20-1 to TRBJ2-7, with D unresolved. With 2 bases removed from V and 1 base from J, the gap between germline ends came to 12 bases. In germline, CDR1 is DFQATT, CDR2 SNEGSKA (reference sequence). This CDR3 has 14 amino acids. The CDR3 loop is CSARTLEGSYEQYF. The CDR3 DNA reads TGCAGTGCTAGAACGCTAGAAGGGTCCTACGAGCAGTACTTC.

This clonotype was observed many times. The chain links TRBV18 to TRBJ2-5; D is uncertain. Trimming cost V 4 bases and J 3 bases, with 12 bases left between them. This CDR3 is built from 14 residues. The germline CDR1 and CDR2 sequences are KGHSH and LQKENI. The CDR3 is CASSLGRTEETQYF. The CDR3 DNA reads TGTGCCAGCTCACTAGGACGGACGGAAGAGACCCAGTACTTC.

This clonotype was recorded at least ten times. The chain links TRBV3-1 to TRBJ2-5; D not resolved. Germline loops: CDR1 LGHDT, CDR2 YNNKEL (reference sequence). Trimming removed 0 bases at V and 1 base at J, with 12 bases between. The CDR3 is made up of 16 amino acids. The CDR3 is CASSQDPADGQETQYF. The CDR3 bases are TGTGCCAGCAGCCAAGATCCGGCCGACGGCCAAGAGACCCAGTACTTC.

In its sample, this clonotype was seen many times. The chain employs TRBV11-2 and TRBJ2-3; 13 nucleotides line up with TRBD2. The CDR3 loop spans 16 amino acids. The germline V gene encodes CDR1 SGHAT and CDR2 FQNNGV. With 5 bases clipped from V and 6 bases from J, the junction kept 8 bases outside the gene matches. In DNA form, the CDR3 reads TGTGCCAGCAGCGCCAGACTAGCGGGGGGCCTTGATACGCAGTATTTT. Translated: CASSARLAGGLDTQYF.

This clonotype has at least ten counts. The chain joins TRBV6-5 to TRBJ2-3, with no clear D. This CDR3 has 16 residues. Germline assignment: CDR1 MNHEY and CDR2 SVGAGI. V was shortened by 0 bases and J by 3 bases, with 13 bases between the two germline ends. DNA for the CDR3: TGTGCCAGCAGTTACTCAACGGCTGGCAGGACAGATACGCAGTATTTT. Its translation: CASSYSTAGRTDTQYF.

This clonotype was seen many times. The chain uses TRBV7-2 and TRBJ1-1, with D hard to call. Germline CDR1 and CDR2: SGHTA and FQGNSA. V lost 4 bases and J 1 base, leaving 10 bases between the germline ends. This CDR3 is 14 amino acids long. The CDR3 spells CASSSGRGNTEAFF. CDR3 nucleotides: TGTGCCAGCAGCTCAGGACGGGGGAACACTGAAGCTTTCTTT.

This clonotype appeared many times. The CDR3 nucleotides are TGTGCCAGCAGACCTGGACAGGGCCGCAATCAGCCCCAGCATTTT. Its protein product is CASRPGQGRNQPQHF. The rearrangement joins TRBV5-5 to TRBJ1-5; 8 bases align to TRBD1. The ends lost 5 bases at V and 2 bases at J; junction bases unmatched: 6. Germline loops: CDR1 SGHKS, CDR2 YYEKEE (reference sequence). The CDR3 runs 15 residues.

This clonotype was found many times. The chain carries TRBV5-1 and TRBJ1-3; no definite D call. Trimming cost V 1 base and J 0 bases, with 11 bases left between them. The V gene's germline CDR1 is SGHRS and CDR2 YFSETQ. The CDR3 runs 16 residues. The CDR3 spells CASSLLPASSGNTIYF. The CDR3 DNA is TGCGCCAGCAGCTTGTTACCCGCCAGCTCTGGAAACACCATATATTTT. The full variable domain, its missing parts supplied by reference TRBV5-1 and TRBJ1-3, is KAGVTQTPRYLIKTRGQQVTLSCSPISGHRSVSWYQQTPGQGLQFLFEYFSETQRNKGNFPGRFSGRQFSNSRSEMNVSTLELGDSALYLCASSLLPASSGNTIYFGEGSWLTVV.

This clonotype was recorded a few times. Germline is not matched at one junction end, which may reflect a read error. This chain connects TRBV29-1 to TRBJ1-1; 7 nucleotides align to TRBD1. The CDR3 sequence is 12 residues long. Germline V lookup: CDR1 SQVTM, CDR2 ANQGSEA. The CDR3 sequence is CSVLTGNTEAFF. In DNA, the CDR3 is TGCAGCGTATTGACAGGGAACACTGAAGCATTCTTT.

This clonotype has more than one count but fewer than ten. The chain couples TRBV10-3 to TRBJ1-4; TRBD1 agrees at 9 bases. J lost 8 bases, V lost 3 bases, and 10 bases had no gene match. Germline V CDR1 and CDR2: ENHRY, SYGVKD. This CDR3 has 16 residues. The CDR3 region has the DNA TGTGCCATCAGTGACACCAACAGGGGGCTGGGAGAAAAACTGTTTTTT. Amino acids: CAISDTNRGLGEKLFF.

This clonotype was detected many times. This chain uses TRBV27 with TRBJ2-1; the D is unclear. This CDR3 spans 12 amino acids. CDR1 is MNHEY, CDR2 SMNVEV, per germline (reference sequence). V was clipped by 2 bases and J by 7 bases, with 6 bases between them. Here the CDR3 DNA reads TGTGCCAGCAGTTTAGACCCTAATGAGCAGTTCTTC. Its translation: CASSLDPNEQFF.

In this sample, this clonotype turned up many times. The CDR3 DNA reads TGCGCCAGCAGCCAAGCCACTAGCGGGGGAAACATTCAGTACTTC. Protein: CASSQATSGGNIQYF. The V gene is TRBV4-1, the J gene TRBJ2-4, with TRBD2 matching 11 bases. The length of the CDR3 is 15 residues. V was clipped by 1 base and J by 6 bases; unmatched bases: 2. CDR1 MGHRA and CDR2 YSYEKL come from the germline V gene.

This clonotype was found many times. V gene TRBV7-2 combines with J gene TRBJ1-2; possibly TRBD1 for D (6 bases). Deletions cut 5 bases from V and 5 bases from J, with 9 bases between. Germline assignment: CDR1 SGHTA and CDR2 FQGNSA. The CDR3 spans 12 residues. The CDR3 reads CASSPGQYGYTF. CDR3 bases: TGTGCCAGCAGCCCGGGACAATATGGCTACACCTTC.

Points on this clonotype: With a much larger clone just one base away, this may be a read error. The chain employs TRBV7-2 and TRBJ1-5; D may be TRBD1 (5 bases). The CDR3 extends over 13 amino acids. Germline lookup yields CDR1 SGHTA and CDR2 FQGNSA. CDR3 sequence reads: CASNWGGNQPQNF. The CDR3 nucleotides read TGTGCCAGCAATTGGGGGGGGAATCAGCCCCAGAATTTT.

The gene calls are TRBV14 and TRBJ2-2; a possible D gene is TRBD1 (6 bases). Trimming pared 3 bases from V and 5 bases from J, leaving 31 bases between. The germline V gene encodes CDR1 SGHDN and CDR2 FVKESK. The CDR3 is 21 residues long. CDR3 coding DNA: TGTGCCAGCAGCCAGGATCCCTTTTCCCGGGACACACAATGGTGGACCGGGGAGCTGTTTTTT. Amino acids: CASSQDPFSRDTQWWTGELFF.

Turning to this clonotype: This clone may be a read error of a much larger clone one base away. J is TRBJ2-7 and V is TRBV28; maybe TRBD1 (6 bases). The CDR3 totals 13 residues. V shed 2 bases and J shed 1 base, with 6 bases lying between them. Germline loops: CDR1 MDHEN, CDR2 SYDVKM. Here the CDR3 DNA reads TGTGCCAGCAGTTTAGGGACATCCTACGAGCAGTACTTC. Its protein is CASSLGTSYEQYF.

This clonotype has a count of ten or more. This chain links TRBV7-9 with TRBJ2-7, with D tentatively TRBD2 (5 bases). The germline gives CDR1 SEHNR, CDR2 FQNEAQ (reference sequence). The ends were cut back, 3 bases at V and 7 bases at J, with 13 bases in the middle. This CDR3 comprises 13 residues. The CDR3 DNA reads TGTGCCAGCAGCTTTCCGGCGGGCCTGGAGCAGTACTTC. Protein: CASSFPAGLEQYF. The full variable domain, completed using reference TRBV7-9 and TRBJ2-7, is DTGVSQNPRHKITKRGQNVTFRCDPISEHNRLYWYRQTLGQGPEFLTYFQNEAQLEKSRLLSDRFSAERPKGSFSTLEIQRTEQGDSAMYLCASSFPAGLEQYFGPGTRLTVT.

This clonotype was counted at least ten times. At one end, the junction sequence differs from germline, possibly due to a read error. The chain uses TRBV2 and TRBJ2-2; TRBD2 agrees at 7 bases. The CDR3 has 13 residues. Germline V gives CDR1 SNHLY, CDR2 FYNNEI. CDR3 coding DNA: TGTGCCAGCTGTGAGGGAGGGATCGGGGAGCTGTTTTTT. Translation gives CASCEGGIGELFF. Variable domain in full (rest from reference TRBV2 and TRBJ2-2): EPEVTQTPSHQVTQMGQEVILRCVPISNHLYFYWYRQILGQKVEFLVSFYNNEISEKSEIFDDQFSVERPDGSNFTLKIRSTKLEDSAMYFCASCEGGIGELFFGEGSRLTVL.

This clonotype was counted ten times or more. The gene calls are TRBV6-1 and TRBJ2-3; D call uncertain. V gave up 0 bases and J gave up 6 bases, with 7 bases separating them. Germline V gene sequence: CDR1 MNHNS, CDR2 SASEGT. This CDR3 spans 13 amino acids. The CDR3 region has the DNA TGTGCCAGCAGTGAAGCGCCGTTCGATACGCAGTATTTT. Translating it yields CASSEAPFDTQYF.

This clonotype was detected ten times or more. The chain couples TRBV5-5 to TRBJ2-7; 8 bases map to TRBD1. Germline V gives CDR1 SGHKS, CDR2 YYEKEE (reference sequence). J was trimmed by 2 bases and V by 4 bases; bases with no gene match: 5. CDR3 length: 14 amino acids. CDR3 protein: CASSRGQAAYEQYF. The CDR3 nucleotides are TGTGCCAGCAGCAGGGGACAGGCGGCCTACGAGCAGTACTTC. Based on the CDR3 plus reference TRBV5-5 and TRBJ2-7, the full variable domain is DAGVTQSPTHLIKTRGQQVTLRCSPISGHKSVSWYQQVLGQGPQFIFQYYEKEERGRGNFPDRFSARQFPNYSSELNVNALLLGDSALYLCASSRGQAAYEQYFGPGTRLTVT.

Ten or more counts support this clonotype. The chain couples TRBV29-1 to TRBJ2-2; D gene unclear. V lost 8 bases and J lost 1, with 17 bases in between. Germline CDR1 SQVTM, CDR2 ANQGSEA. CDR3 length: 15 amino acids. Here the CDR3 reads CSLDPTRLNTGELFF. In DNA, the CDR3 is TGCAGCCTAGATCCTACGCGACTGAACACCGGGGAGCTGTTTTTT.